Listed below are T cell receptor beta chains from one sample, sequenced in a study of CD8 T cells in ankylosing spondylitis. Each CDR3 protein is one row after TCRdb ran MiXCR on the 5' RACE reads. Of about 200,000 distinct CDR3 sequences listed, 7% to 8% were seen once; the top ten hold approximately 15%. Sequencing was carried out using blood, either unsorted or a sorted T cell fraction (not recorded which). These receptor sequences come from a male donor with ankylosing spondylitis. CDR3s include the opening cysteine and the closing phenylalanine or tryptophan. The D gene is left open where the match is weak. Some rows have no size entry. The others give once, few or many, or a class for an expanded clone.

V gene	J gene	clone size	D gene	CDR3 DNA	CDR3 protein
TRBV28	TRBJ2-3	many	TRBD2	TGTGCCAGCAAGGAGGGACTAGCGGGAGGGAAAGCTACGCAGTATTTT	CASKEGLAGGKATQYF
TRBV4-2	TRBJ2-1	many	.	TGTGCCAGCAGCCAATGGGTTGGCAAAAACAATGAGCAGTTCTTC	CASSQWVGKNNEQFF
TRBV6-1	TRBJ1-2	many	.	TGTGCCAGCAGTGAAGTCGTGGCGGCCTATGGCTACACCTTC	CASSEVVAAYGYTF
TRBV5-5	TRBJ1-1	few	TRBD1	TGTGCCAGCAGCGAAGGGGACAGAGCTTTAAACACTGAAGCTTTCTTT	CASSEGDRALNTEAFF
TRBV3-1	TRBJ1-2	many	.	TGTGCCAGCAGCCAAGATCTAACAGCCTATGGCTACACCTTC	CASSQDLTAYGYTF
TRBV5-1	TRBJ2-4	many	TRBD2	TGCGCCAGCAGCTTGGCCAACGGGGGGACGAAAAACATTCAGTACTTC	CASSLANGGTKNIQYF
TRBV5-5	TRBJ2-1	few	.	TGTGCCAGCGGGCTCGGTAGGAGCTCCTACAATGAGCAGTTCTTC	CASGLGRSSYNEQFF
TRBV4-2	TRBJ2-2	few	.	TGTGCCAGCAGCCAAGACCTAGGTTTCGCCGGGGAGCTGTTTTTT	CASSQDLGFAGELFF
TRBV12-3/TRBV12-4	TRBJ1-5	few	TRBD1	TGTGCCAGCAGTACAGGGGTTGTCCAGCCCCAGCATTTT	CASSTGVVQPQHF
TRBV27	TRBJ2-7	many	TRBD2	TGTGCCAGCAGTCCACTACTGACTAGCGGGACCTCCTACGAGCAGTACTTC	CASSPLLTSGTSYEQYF
TRBV4-3	TRBJ1-1	many	.	TGCGCCAGCAGCCATCAGGGGAACACTGAAGCTTTCTTT	CASSHQGNTEAFF
TRBV4-3	TRBJ2-7	.	.	TGCGCCAGCAGCCAAAACAGGGTTCCCTCCTACGAGCAGTACTTC	CASSQNRVPSYEQYF
TRBV11-2	TRBJ1-1	few	.	TGTGCCAGCAGCGACGTGTGGGGGTTGGAAGCTTTCTTT	CASSDVWGLEAFF
TRBV7-6	TRBJ2-3	few	TRBD2	TGTGCCAGCAGCCTATTAGCGGGAGATGCAACAGATACGCAGTATTTT	CASSLLAGDATDTQYF